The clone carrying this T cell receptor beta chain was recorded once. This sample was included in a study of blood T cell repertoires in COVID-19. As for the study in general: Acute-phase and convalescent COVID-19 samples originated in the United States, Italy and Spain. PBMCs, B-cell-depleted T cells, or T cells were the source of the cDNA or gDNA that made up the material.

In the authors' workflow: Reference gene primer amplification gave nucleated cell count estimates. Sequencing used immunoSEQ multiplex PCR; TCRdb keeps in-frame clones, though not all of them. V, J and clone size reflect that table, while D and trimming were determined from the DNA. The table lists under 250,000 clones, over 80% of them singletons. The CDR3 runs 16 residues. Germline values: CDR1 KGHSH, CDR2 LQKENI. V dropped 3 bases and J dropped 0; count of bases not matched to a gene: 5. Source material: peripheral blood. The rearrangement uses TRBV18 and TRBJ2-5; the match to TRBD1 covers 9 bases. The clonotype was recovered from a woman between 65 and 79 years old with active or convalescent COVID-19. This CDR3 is CASSPRTGAYQETQYF. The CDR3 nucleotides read TGTGCCAGCTCACCCAGGACAGGGGCGTACCAAGAGACCCAGTACTTC. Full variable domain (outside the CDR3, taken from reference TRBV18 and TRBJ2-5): NAGVMQNPRHLVRRRGQEARLRCSPMKGHSHVYWYRQLPEEGLKFMVYLQKENIIDESGMPKERFSAEFPKEGPSILRIQQVVRGDSAAYFCASSPRTGAYQETQYFGPGTRLLVL.